This T cell receptor beta chain is drawn from a study of shared clonotypes between healthy human individuals. The repertoire was sequenced with immunoSEQ multiplex PCR; TCRdb's copy has only in-frame clones and lacks some. This sample has fewer than 2.5 million clones, with approximately 94% found just once. The ends lost 6 bases at V and 0 bases at J; junction bases unmatched: 7. CDR3 length: 15 amino acids. Per germline, CDR1 MNHEY and CDR2 SVGAGI. The J gene is TRBJ1-1, the V gene TRBV6-5, with 7 nucleotides matching TRBD1. This TCR was sampled from a man younger than 30 in good health. Some clones in this sample may be carry-over from other donors' samples. The sequenced sample was naive CD4+ T cells from PBMCs. Subset here: CD45RA+ positively selected. The CDR3 sequence: CASRRDSSMNTEAFF. DNA for the CDR3: TGTGCCAGCAGGCGGGACAGTTCCATGAACACTGAAGCTTTCTTT.